This T cell receptor (beta chain) was profiled in a study of T cells after yellow fever vaccination. The V end lost 1 base, the J end lost 8 bases, and 11 bases lay between the germline ends. CDR3 length: 12 residues. Germline values: CDR1 DFQATT, CDR2 SNEGSKA (reference sequence). In its sample, this clonotype was seen a few times. The antigen remains unidentified. Each CDR3 protein gets one entry after TCRdb re-called the 5' RACE reads with MiXCR. The data show roughly 320,000 distinct CDR3 sequences, around 10% seen once. Study-level findings and limits: Overall, a small share of clonotypes was seen in both CD4 and CD8 compartments.

The receptor was derived from a man between 18 and 35 years old who received the YFV17D yellow fever vaccine. Sequenced here: CD4+ T cells sorted from PBMCs, sampled 45 days after the yellow fever booster vaccination. V usage is TRBV20-1 and J usage is TRBJ1-1, with D uncertain. CDR3 amino acids: CSARGQPREAFF. CDR3 bases: TGCAGTGCTAGAGGGCAACCACGGGAAGCTTTCTTT.